This TCR beta chain is drawn from a study of OX40 agonist ivuxolimab in advanced cancers. Germline-derived CDR1 and CDR2 are SGHNT and YYREEE (reference sequence). The CDR3 consists of 15 residues. The V gene end was trimmed by 4 bases and the J gene end by 6 bases; junction bases not matched to a gene: 10. Using immunoSEQ multiplex PCR, the repertoire was profiled, and TCRdb retains in-frame clones only, with some absent. This table has tens of thousands of clones, roughly 90% appearing once. Specimen: CD4+ or CD8+ T cells sorted from blood, collected in a trial of the OX40 agonist ivuxolimab. This rearrangement joins TRBV5-4 to TRBJ2-3; TRBD2 aligns across 8 bases. The receptor comes from an adult with an advanced solid tumor such as melanoma, head and neck, liver or kidney cancer. This CDR3 reads CASSATSGRRDTQYF. CDR3 nucleotide sequence: TGTGCCAGCAGCGCTACTAGCGGAAGGCGTGATACGCAGTATTTT.